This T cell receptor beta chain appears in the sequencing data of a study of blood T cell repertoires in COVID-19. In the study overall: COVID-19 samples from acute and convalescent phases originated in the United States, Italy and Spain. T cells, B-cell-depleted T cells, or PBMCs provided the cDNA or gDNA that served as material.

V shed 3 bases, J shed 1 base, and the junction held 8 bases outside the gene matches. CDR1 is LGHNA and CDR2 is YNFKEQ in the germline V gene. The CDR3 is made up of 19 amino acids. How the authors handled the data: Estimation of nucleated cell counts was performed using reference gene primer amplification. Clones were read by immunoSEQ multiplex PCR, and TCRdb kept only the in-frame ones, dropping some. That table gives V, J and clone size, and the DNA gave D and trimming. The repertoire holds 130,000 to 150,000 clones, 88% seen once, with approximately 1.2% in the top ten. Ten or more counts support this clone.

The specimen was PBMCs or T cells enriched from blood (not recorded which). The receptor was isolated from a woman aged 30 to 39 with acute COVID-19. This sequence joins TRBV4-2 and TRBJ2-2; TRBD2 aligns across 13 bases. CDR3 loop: CASSQATGTSGMNTGELFF. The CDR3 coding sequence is TGTGCCAGCAGCCAGGCCACCGGGACTAGCGGGATGAACACCGGGGAGCTGTTTTTT.